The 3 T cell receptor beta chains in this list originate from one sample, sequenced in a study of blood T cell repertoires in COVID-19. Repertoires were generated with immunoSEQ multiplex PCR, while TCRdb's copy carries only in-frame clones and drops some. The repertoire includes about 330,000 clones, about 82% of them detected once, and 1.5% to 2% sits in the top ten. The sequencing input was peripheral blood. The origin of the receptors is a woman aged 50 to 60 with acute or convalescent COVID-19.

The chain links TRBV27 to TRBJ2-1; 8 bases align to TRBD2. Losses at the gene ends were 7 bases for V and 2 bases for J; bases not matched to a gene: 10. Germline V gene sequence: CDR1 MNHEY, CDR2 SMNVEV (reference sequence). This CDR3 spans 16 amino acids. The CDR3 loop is CASKPRGSGAYNEQFF. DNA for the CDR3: TGTGCCAGCAAACCACGAGGTAGCGGGGCCTACAATGAGCAGTTCTTC.

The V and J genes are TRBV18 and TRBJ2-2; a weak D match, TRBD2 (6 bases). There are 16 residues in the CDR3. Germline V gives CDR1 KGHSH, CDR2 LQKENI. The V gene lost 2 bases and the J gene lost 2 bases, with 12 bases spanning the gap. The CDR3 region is CASSPGGLRNTGELFF. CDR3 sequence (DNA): TGTGCCAGCTCACCAGGGGGACTTCGTAACACCGGGGAGCTGTTTTTT.

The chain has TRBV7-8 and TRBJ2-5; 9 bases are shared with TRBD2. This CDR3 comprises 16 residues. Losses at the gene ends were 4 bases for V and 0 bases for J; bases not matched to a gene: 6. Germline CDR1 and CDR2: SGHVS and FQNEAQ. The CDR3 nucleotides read TGTGCCAGCAGCTCTACCATAGCGGGGGACCAAGAGACCCAGTACTTC. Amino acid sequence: CASSSTIAGDQETQYF.